Shown below are 30 T cell receptor beta chains from a single sample sequenced in a study of T cells in Graves' hyperthyroidism and ophthalmopathy. Amplification yielded TCR beta CDR3 regions, with RNA transcripts as the source. Initially, a first-round RT-PCR of the TCR CDR3 employed the HTBI primer set. TCRdb redid the calling of the multiplex PCR reads with MiXCR, one entry per CDR3 protein. The table records some 530,000 distinct CDR3 sequences, under 25% of them present only once. Sequencing was carried out using blood. The receptor source for this set is a woman in her seventies with Graves' ophthalmopathy.

The chain is built from TRBV19 and TRBJ1-2; tentatively, D is TRBD1 (6 bases). Germline V gives CDR1 LNHDA, CDR2 SQIVND (reference sequence). This CDR3 spans 16 amino acids. Trimming removed 5 bases from V and 2 bases from J, with 18 bases in between. CDR3 bases: TGTGCCAGTAGTTTAAACTGGGGGACAATCAACTATGGCTACACCTTC. Residues: CASSLNWGTINYGYTF.

The CDR3 sequence: CASSPGTASRAGNEQFF. As DNA, the CDR3 is TGTGCCAGCTCACCTGGTACCGCTAGCAGGGCGGGCAATGAGCAGTTCTTC. The chain is built from TRBV2 and TRBJ2-1, with D perhaps assigned TRBD1 or TRBD2 (5 bases each). The CDR3 runs to 17 residues. Trimming took 8 bases from V and 6 from J, leaving 26 bases between them. Germline loops: CDR1 SNHLY, CDR2 FYNNEI.

This sequence joins TRBV30 and TRBJ1-5; a possible D gene is TRBD1 (5 bases). This CDR3 is built from 12 residues. Germline values: CDR1 GTSNPN, CDR2 SVGIG (reference sequence). The germline V and J ends were trimmed by 5 bases and 10 bases, with 15 bases remaining between them. CDR3 protein: CAWGTGISPQHF. In nucleotides, the CDR3 is TGTGCCTGGGGGACTGGAATCAGCCCCCAGCATTTT.

This clonotype has a handful of counts. The J gene is TRBJ2-1, the V gene TRBV4-3; weak D call: TRBD1 (6 bases). The germline gives CDR1 LGHNA, CDR2 YSLEER. Trimming stripped 0 bases from V and 8 bases from J, with 14 bases between. This CDR3 spans 15 amino acids. DNA for the CDR3: TGCGCCAGCAGCCAAGAAATTATCGGACAGTATGAGCAGTTCTTC. As protein: CASSQEIIGQYEQFF.

The chain has TRBV7-6 and TRBJ2-7; 9 nucleotides agree with TRBD2. This CDR3 region has 19 residues. V shed 4 bases, J shed 1 base, and the junction held 17 bases outside the gene matches. Germline V gene sequence: CDR1 SGHVS, CDR2 FNYEAQ. CDR3 sequence reads: CASSSVAGVSPIGSYEQYF. CDR3 nucleotides: TGTGCCAGCAGCTCGGTAGCGGGAGTCTCTCCTATAGGGTCCTACGAGCAGTACTTC. Together with reference TRBV7-6 and TRBJ2-7, the CDR3 gives the full variable domain: GAGVSQSPRYKVTKRGQDVALRCDPISGHVSLYWYRQALGQGPEFLTYFNYEAQQDKSGLPNDRFSAERPEGSISTLTIQRTEQRDSAMYRCASSSVAGVSPIGSYEQYFGPGTRLTVT.

J is TRBJ2-5 and V is TRBV12-3 or TRBV12-4, with D hard to call. This CDR3 spans 17 amino acids. Trimming took off 3 bases at V and 4 bases at J, with 21 bases between the two ends. In DNA, the CDR3 is TGTGCCAGCAGTTTGGGCGTTTCGGGTGGGCCGGCAGAGACCCAGTACTTC. Protein product: CASSLGVSGGPAETQYF.

This clonotype was seen more than once but under ten times. The CDR3 DNA sequence: TGTGCCACCAGCAGAGGGGGAGGGGACCTCGGCAATCAGCCCCAGCATTTT. Translation: CATSRGGGDLGNQPQHF. The chain combines TRBV15 with TRBJ1-5; TRBD1 is a possible D gene (5 bases). The V gene lost 1 base and the J gene lost 2 bases, with 15 bases spanning the gap. The CDR3 is made up of 17 amino acids. Germline V lookup: CDR1 LNHNV, CDR2 YYDKDF (reference sequence).

The sample holds a few counts of this clonotype. This chain connects TRBV20-1 to TRBJ2-3, with 15 positions matching TRBD2. Germline CDR1 reads DFQATT; CDR2 reads SNEGSKA (reference sequence). Trimming took 2 bases from V and 2 from J; bases not matched to a gene: 5. CDR3 length: 17 residues. CDR3 sequence reads: CSARPWTSGRATDTQYF. The CDR3 DNA follows: TGCAGTGCTAGACCGTGGACTAGCGGGAGGGCCACAGATACGCAGTATTTT.

This clonotype was recorded at least ten times. The J gene is TRBJ1-5, the V gene TRBV12-3 or TRBV12-4, with D perhaps matching TRBD1 (6 bases). Trimming took off 7 bases at V and 4 bases at J, with 11 bases between the two ends. The length of the CDR3 is 13 residues. CDR3 DNA: TGTGCCAGCAACGGACAGATTAATCAGCCCCAGCATTTT. Translation: CASNGQINQPQHF.

This clonotype was counted a few times. The genes are TRBV3-1 and TRBJ1-4, with D possibly TRBD1 on 5 matching bases. Trimming removed 1 base at V and 14 bases at J, with 17 bases between. This CDR3 region has 14 residues. CDR1 and CDR2 from the germline V gene are LGHDT and YNNKEL (reference sequence). CDR3 nucleotides: TGTGCCAGCAGCCAAGTCATGCGGGACGGAGCTCTGTTTTTT. It specifies CASSQVMRDGALFF.

Ten or more counts support this clonotype. The V call is TRBV18, the J call TRBJ1-1; no definite D call. CDR1 and CDR2 from the germline V gene are KGHSH and LQKENI. The CDR3 length is 12 residues. The germline V and J ends were trimmed by 0 bases and 11 bases, with 10 bases remaining between them. CDR3 sequence (DNA): TGTGCCAGCTCACCACCCGGGAAATTGGCTTTCTTT. This codes for CASSPPGKLAFF.

The chain links TRBV6-2 or TRBV6-3 to TRBJ2-7, with 7 bases that match TRBD1. The V gene end was trimmed by 5 bases and the J gene end by 2 bases; junction bases not matched to a gene: 9. The CDR3 extends over 15 amino acids. Germline CDR1 reads MNHEY; CDR2 reads SVGEGT. CDR3 protein: CASSPRPQGTYEQYF. The DNA for the CDR3 is TGTGCCAGCAGTCCTCGCCCACAGGGGACCTACGAGCAGTACTTC.

The V and J genes are TRBV15 and TRBJ1-1, with D tentatively TRBD1 (6 bases). Per the germline V gene, CDR1 is LNHNV and CDR2 is YYDKDF (reference sequence). The V end was cut by 4 bases, the J end by 3 bases, with 9 bases between. The CDR3 spans 13 residues. In DNA, the CDR3 is TGTGCCACCAGCAAATACAGGGACACTGAAGCTTTCTTT. This gives the protein CATSKYRDTEAFF.

The chain employs TRBV5-1 and TRBJ1-1; D remains ambiguous. Per the germline V gene, CDR1 is SGHRS and CDR2 is YFSETQ. The CDR3 length is 15 residues. V dropped 0 bases and J dropped 1 base, with 10 bases sitting between them. The CDR3 DNA reads as TGCGCCAGCAGCTTGGTAGGCAGCCGGAACACTGAAGCTTTCTTT. This gives the protein CASSLVGSRNTEAFF.

V usage is TRBV5-1 and J usage is TRBJ2-2; 8 positions match TRBD2. The CDR3 runs to 15 residues. The V gene end was trimmed by 4 bases and the J gene end by 1 base; junction bases not matched to a gene: 3. Germline V gene data show CDR1 as SGHRS and CDR2 as YFSETQ. In DNA form, the CDR3 reads TGCGCCAGCAGCCGGGGACTAGGGAACACCGGGGAGCTGTTTTTT. Protein: CASSRGLGNTGELFF.

This clonotype was recorded many times. The V gene is TRBV12-3 or TRBV12-4, the J gene TRBJ1-2; 10 bases align to TRBD1. CDR3 length: 15 amino acids. V shed 1 base and J 4 bases; nucleotides not matched to a gene: 3. The CDR3 DNA is TGTGCCAGCAGTTTAGGGGGACAGGGGACCTATGGCTACACCTTC. This encodes CASSLGGQGTYGYTF.

The chain uses TRBV7-2 and TRBJ1-2, with 9 bases fitting TRBD1. From germline, CDR1 is SGHTA and CDR2 FQGNSA. This CDR3 region has 14 residues. V lost 0 bases, J lost 8 bases, and 4 bases stayed unmatched. For the CDR3, the DNA is TGTGCCAGCAGCTTAGCGGGACAGGGTGACGGCTACACCTTC. This encodes CASSLAGQGDGYTF.

V is TRBV3-1 and J is TRBJ2-1, with D unclear. V shed 4 bases and J shed 0 bases, with 16 bases lying between them. Germline-derived CDR1 and CDR2 are LGHDT and YNNKEL (reference sequence). The CDR3 length is 17 residues. Written as DNA, the CDR3 is TGTGCCAGCAGCCCACCGGCCACCATACGCTCCTACAATGAGCAGTTCTTC. Translation: CASSPPATIRSYNEQFF.

In its sample, this clonotype was seen many times. The chain combines TRBV28 with TRBJ1-2; no definite D call. Trimming took off 5 bases at V and 7 bases at J, with 11 bases between the two ends. Germline V lookup: CDR1 MDHEN, CDR2 SYDVKM. The CDR3 contains 12 residues. CDR3 sequence (DNA): TGTGCCAGCAGTCCGCCGCGGGTTGGCTACACCTTC. It codes for CASSPPRVGYTF.

For the CDR3, the DNA is TGTGCCAGCAGTGAGGTTCTCGCCTACGAGCAGTACTTC. Translated, it gives CASSEVLAYEQYF. The V gene is TRBV6-1, the J gene TRBJ2-7; no clear D gene. This CDR3 has 13 residues. The V gene's germline CDR1 is MNHNS and CDR2 SASEGT. Trimming left V 3 bases short and J 2 bases short, with 8 bases between.

V is TRBV20-1 and J is TRBJ1-5, with no clear D. This CDR3 has 15 amino acids. Trimming took 0 bases from V and 0 from J, leaving 9 bases between them. The germline V gene encodes CDR1 DFQATT and CDR2 SNEGSKA (reference sequence). CDR3 residues: CSARDLTYSNQPQHF. The DNA of the CDR3 is TGCAGTGCTAGAGATTTGACATATAGCAATCAGCCCCAGCATTTT.

This clonotype was seen only a few times. The V call is TRBV2, the J call TRBJ2-6; D uncertain. The germline V gene encodes CDR1 SNHLY and CDR2 FYNNEI. This CDR3 region has 17 residues. V lost 4 bases, J lost 2 bases, and 15 bases lay in between. The CDR3 bases are TGTGCCAGCAGTGTACTGGCAGTCCACCCTGGGGCCAACGTCCTGACTTTC. The encoded protein is CASSVLAVHPGANVLTF.

This clonotype was seen a few times. The gene calls are TRBV28 and TRBJ1-2; weak D call: TRBD1 (5 bases). The CDR3 totals 13 residues. The germline CDR1 and CDR2 sequences are MDHEN and SYDVKM. V was cut by 8 bases and J by 8 bases, with 18 bases left in between. The CDR3 spells CASGRAGGFGYTF. For the CDR3, the DNA is TGTGCCAGCGGCAGAGCTGGGGGTTTCGGCTACACCTTC.

This chain links TRBV7-2 with TRBJ1-5, with 8 bases that match TRBD1. The germline CDR1 and CDR2 sequences are SGHTA and FQGNSA. V lost 1 base, J lost 2 bases, and 4 bases stayed unmatched. This CDR3 contains 16 residues. As DNA, the CDR3 is TGTGCCAGCAGCTTAGGGACAGGGAAGGGCAATCAGCCCCAGCATTTT. Amino acids: CASSLGTGKGNQPQHF.

This clonotype was seen only a few times. The chain has TRBV20-1 and TRBJ2-7; TRBD2 aligns across 7 bases. Germline V gene data show CDR1 as DFQATT and CDR2 as SNEGSKA (reference sequence). Trimming cost V 4 bases and J 4 bases; bases outside gene matches: 10. This CDR3 contains 14 residues. The CDR3 region is CSANTPGLNYEQYF. The CDR3 nucleotides are TGCAGTGCTAACACCCCGGGACTAAATTACGAGCAGTACTTC.

The CDR3 DNA reads as TGCGCCAGCAGCTTCGGGACATCTACGCAGTATTTT. Its protein product is CASSFGTSTQYF. The genes are TRBV5-1 and TRBJ2-3; D is perhaps TRBD1 (6 bases). V was pared by 2 bases and J by 8 bases, with 9 bases between. Looked up from germline, CDR1 is SGHRS and CDR2 is YFSETQ. There are 12 residues in the CDR3.

The table lists this clonotype with a count of one. This chain joins TRBV30 and TRBJ1-5; TRBD1 might be the D (6 bases). This CDR3 is built from 15 residues. V lost 0 bases and J lost 1, with 10 bases in between. CDR1 GTSNPN and CDR2 SVGIG come from the germline V gene (reference sequence). The CDR3: CAWSVQGLSNQPQHF. CDR3 nucleotide sequence: TGTGCCTGGAGTGTACAGGGACTGAGCAATCAGCCCCAGCATTTT. The variable domain in full, with the rest retrieved from reference TRBV30 and TRBJ1-5, is SQTIHQWPATLVQPVGSPLSLECTVEGTSNPNLYWYRQAAGRGLQLLFYSVGIGQISSEVPQNLSASRPQDRQFILSSKKLLLSDSGFYLCAWSVQGLSNQPQHFGDGTRLSIL.

V and J are TRBV2 and TRBJ1-6; TRBD1 aligns across 7 bases. The CDR3 consists of 15 residues. The germline V gene encodes CDR1 SNHLY and CDR2 FYNNEI. Trimming took 6 bases from V and 12 from J; bases not matched to a gene: 14. The CDR3 nucleotides are TGTGCCAGCAGACCTGACAGGGTAGTCGGGGGACCCCTCCACTTT. It is translated as CASRPDRVVGGPLHF. Filled out from reference TRBV2 and TRBJ1-6, the complete variable domain reads EPEVTQTPSHQVTQMGQEVILRCVPISNHLYFYWYRQILGQKVEFLVSFYNNEISEKSEIFDDQFSVERPDGSNFTLKIRSTKLEDSAMYFCASRPDRVVGGPLHFGNGTRLTVT.

The chain is built from TRBV19 and TRBJ1-1; D is possibly TRBD1 (6 bases). Deletions cut 0 bases from V and 5 bases from J, with 16 bases between. The CDR3 has 16 residues. The germline V gene encodes CDR1 LNHDA and CDR2 SQIVND (reference sequence). The CDR3 bases are TGTGCCAGTAGTATAGATATACAGGGAGGTTGGACTGAAGCTTTCTTT. This codes for CASSIDIQGGWTEAFF. Combining the CDR3 with reference TRBV19 and TRBJ1-1 gives the whole variable domain DGGITQSPKYLFRKEGQNVTLSCEQNLNHDAMYWYRQDPGQGLRLIYYSQIVNDFQKGDIAEGYSVSREKKESFPLTVTSAQKNPTAFYLCASSIDIQGGWTEAFFGQGTRLTVV.

This clonotype showed up many times. The chain recombines TRBV11-2 with TRBJ2-7; TRBD2 might be the D (6 bases). The CDR3 has 16 amino acids. Germline lookup yields CDR1 SGHAT and CDR2 FQNNGV. Trimming left V 5 bases short and J 2 bases short, with 19 bases between. CDR3 bases: TGTGCCAGCAGCCAAAACAGCGGGCGAGGGACCTACGAGCAGTACTTC. Amino acid sequence: CASSQNSGRGTYEQYF.